This TCR beta chain stems from a study of early T cells in non-severe SARS-CoV-2 infection listed by TCRdb under 2021. The study in broad terms: Because TCR sequencing relied on bulk RNA taken from unsorted whole blood, pairing of alpha and beta chains was not possible.

Set within a cohort of healthcare workers in London, UK, this nested case-control study involved weekly PCR testing of nasopharyngeal swabs along with blood sampling. Between 23 and 31 March 2020, the week of the UK lockdown, healthcare workers were enrolled and then followed up weekly for as long as 16 weeks. In its sample, this clonotype was seen a few times. Its antigen is not yet known. No base quality values were provided; no much bigger clone lies one nucleotide off. On the study overall, not on this receptor specifically: VDJdb matching was skewed toward anti-spike CD8 responses and likely underestimated virus-specific expansions by missing private and CD4 specificities.

The library was made by 5' RACE. For sequencing, a NextSeq 500 was employed. In the TCR library protocol, unique molecular identifiers were attached to individual cDNA molecules to correct for PCR bias and sequencing error. TCR alpha and beta chains were both sequenced, and the abundances of alpha and beta sequences in each sample were closely correlated with each other. Per the source publication's procedure: Decombinator V4 was used to perform V gene, J gene and CDR3 annotation of TCR sequences. TCRs were defined as expanded if a significant change between any two time points was detected under a Poisson model with p below 0.0001. Abundances of TCRs were expressed as counts per million after normalisation to the total number of TCRs sequenced in each sample. TRAV1-2 paired with TRAJ12, TRAJ20 or TRAJ33 defined MAIT TCRs, while TRAV10 paired with TRAJ18 defined iNKT TCRs. VDJdb, accessed 1 November 2021, was searched for CMV, EBV and SARS-CoV-2 annotated TCRs, with TCRs annotated for multiple antigens excluded. TCRdb redid the processing of the public reads, applying fastp at Q25 and MiXCR, and retained in-frame beta chains. Each record represents a unique CDR3 protein, reported with the most common genes and DNA among its rows. None of the V and J calls come from the authors' own analysis; TCRdb made them. Across this sample there are some 30,000 distinct CDR3 sequences, with about 4.6% seen only once. The top ten hold 9.5% to 13% of the sample.

Spanning cysteine to phenylalanine, the CDR3 consists of 15 amino acids. The only DNA kept is the CDR3, 45 bases in frame from the first base. In the germline V gene (reference sequence), CDR1 corresponds to MNHEY and CDR2 to SMNVEV. V is shortened by 4 bases, J by 3 bases, and the region joining them spans 16 bases. Material: whole blood. This clonotype was obtained from an adult who was a healthcare worker with PCR-confirmed SARS-CoV-2 infection or an uninfected control (not recorded which). This chain is built from TRBV27 and TRBJ2-7, with TRBD2 perhaps the D gene, on 5 matching bases. In nucleotides, the sequence is TGTGCCAGCAGTTCTGCGGGCCGGACCAACTACGAGCAGTACTTC. This is translated as CASSSAGRTNYEQYF.